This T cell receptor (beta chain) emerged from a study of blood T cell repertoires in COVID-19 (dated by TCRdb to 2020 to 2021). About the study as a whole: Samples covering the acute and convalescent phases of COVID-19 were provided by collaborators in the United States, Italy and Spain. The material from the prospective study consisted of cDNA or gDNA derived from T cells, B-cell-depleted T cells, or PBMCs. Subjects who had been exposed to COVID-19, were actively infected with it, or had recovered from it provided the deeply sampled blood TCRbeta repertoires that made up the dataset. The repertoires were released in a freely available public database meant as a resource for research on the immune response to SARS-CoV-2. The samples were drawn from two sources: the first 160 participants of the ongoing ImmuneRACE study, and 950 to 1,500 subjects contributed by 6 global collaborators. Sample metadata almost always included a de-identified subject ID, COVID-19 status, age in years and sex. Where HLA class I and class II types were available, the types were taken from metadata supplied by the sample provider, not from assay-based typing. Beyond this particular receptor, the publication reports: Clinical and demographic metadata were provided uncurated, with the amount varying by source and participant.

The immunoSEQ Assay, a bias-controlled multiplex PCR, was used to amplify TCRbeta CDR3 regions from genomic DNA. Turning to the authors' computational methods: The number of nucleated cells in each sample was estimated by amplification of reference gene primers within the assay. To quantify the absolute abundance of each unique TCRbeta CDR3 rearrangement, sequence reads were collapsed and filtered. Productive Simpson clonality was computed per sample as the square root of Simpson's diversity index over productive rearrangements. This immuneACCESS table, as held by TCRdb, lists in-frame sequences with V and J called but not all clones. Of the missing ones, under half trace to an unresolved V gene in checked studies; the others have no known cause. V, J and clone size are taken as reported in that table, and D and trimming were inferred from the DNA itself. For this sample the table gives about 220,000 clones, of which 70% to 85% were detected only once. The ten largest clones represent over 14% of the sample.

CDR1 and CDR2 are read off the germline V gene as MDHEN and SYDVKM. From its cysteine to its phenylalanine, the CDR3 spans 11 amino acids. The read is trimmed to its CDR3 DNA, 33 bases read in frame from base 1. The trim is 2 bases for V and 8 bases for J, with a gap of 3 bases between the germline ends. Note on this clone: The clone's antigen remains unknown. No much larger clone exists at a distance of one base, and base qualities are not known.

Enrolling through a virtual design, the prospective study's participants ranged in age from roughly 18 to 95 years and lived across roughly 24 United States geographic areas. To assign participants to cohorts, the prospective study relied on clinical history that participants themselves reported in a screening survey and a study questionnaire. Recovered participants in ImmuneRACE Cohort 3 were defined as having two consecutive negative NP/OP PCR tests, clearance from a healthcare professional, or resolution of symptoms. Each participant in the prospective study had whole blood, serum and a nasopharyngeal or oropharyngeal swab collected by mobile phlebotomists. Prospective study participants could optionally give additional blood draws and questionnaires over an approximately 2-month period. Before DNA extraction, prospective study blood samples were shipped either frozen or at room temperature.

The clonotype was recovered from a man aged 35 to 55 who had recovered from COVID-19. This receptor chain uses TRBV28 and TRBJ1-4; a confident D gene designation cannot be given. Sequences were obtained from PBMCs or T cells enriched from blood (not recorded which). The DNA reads TGTGCCAGCAGTTTAGAGGAAAAACTGTTTTTT. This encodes CASSLEEKLFF.